Presented here are 30 T cell receptor beta chains from one specimen sequenced in a study of CD8+CD57+ T cells in acquired aplastic anemia. CDR3 and TCR beta VDJ profiling relied on a genomic DNA template. TCRdb called the reads again in MiXCR, with one record for every CDR3 protein. The data contain some 140,000 distinct CDR3 sequences, around two fifths of them seen just once; the ten biggest clones take up more than 7%. The sequencing sample was made of sorted CD4+, CD8+, or CD8+CD57+ T cells (not recorded which) from PBMCs. These TCRs come from a human donor in good health, serving as a control.

This clonotype was counted a few times. The chain is built from TRBV9 and TRBJ2-1, with TRBD1 matching over 10 bases. The junction had 16 bases not matched to a gene; V was cut back by 7 bases and J by 9 bases. CDR1 and CDR2 (germline): SGDLS, YYNGEE. The CDR3 runs to 16 residues. This chain's CDR3 is CASSPPRQGAVSEQFF. Here the CDR3 DNA reads TGTGCCAGCTCACCACCCCGACAGGGGGCTGTGAGTGAGCAGTTCTTC.

In its sample, this clonotype was seen a few times. This chain uses TRBV9 with TRBJ1-2, with 9 bases lining up with TRBD1. The CDR3 contains 15 residues. CDR1 and CDR2 (germline): SGDLS, YYNGEE. V was pared by 4 bases and J by 4 bases, with 8 bases of the junction left unmatched. DNA for the CDR3: TGTGCCAGCAGCTTAGGGGCGACAGGGGGCTATGGCTACACCTTC. This translates into CASSLGATGGYGYTF.

This clonotype was observed at least ten times. This chain uses TRBV7-8 with TRBJ1-5; maybe TRBD1 (6 bases). V lost 6 bases and J lost 7, with 10 bases in between. The CDR3 has 12 residues. Germline-derived CDR1 and CDR2 are SGHVS and FQNEAQ. The CDR3 sequence is CASSNRVQPQHF. CDR3 nucleotides: TGTGCCAGCAGTAACAGGGTCCAGCCCCAGCATTTT.

This chain uses TRBV10-2 with TRBJ2-7, with TRBD1 identical over 8 bases. Germline V gene data show CDR1 as WSHSY and CDR2 as SAAADI. J gave up 2 bases and V 6 bases, and 6 bases lay outside the gene matches. The CDR3 runs 14 residues. The DNA of the CDR3 is TGCGCCAGCAGACTTCGACAGGGGCCCTACGAGCAGTACTTC. This codes for CASRLRQGPYEQYF.

A word on this clonotype: This may be a read error, as it is one base from a much larger clone. The genes are TRBV9 and TRBJ2-5; maybe TRBD2 (5 bases). Per germline, CDR1 SGDLS and CDR2 YYNGEE. V was clipped by 4 bases and J by 4 bases, with 14 bases between them. The CDR3 is 14 amino acids. CDR3 sequence reads: CASSRSGARETQYF. As DNA, the CDR3 is TGTGCCAGCAGCCGAAGCGGAGCCCGAGAGACCCAGTACTTC.

This clonotype was detected many times. V and J are TRBV25-1 and TRBJ2-1, with 7 bases lining up with TRBD1. The CDR3 contains 15 residues. V lost 5 bases, J lost 8 bases, and 12 bases stayed unmatched. Germline-derived CDR1 and CDR2 are MGHDK and SYGVNS. The CDR3 region has the DNA TGTGCCAGCAGTAAATCGGGACAGCTTTCTGATGAGCAGTTCTTC. Residues: CASSKSGQLSDEQFF.

J is TRBJ2-1 and V is TRBV18, with a possible D match to TRBD2 (5 bases). Germline V gene lookup returns CDR1 KGHSH and CDR2 LQKENI. The V and J ends lost 3 bases and 6 bases respectively, with 9 bases between them. The CDR3 has 13 residues. The CDR3 DNA follows: TGTGCCAGCTCACCGAGGGCTTCCAATGAGCAGTTCTTC. Translated: CASSPRASNEQFF.

With regard to this clonotype: A much larger clone differs by one base, so this may be a read error. The V and J genes are TRBV9 and TRBJ1-1; 9 bases agree with TRBD1. V shed 3 bases, J shed 7 bases, and the junction held 13 bases outside the gene matches. The CDR3 totals 16 residues. CDR1 and CDR2 from the germline V gene are SGDLS and YYNGEE. CDR3 bases: TGTGCCAGCAGCGCCGGAACCGGGACAGGGACCGTTGAAGCTTTCTTT. This encodes CASSAGTGTGTVEAFF.

This chain links TRBV19 with TRBJ1-4; D might be TRBD1 (5 bases). The V gene lost 5 bases and the J gene lost 8 bases, with 12 bases spanning the gap. This CDR3 has 13 amino acids. Germline V gene data show CDR1 as LNHDA and CDR2 as SQIVND (reference sequence). CDR3 region: CASSSSGGEKLFF. The CDR3 nucleotides are TGTGCCAGTAGTTCTTCGGGGGGGGAAAAACTGTTTTTT.

The chain is built from TRBV10-2 and TRBJ1-1; TRBD1 matches at 8 bases. CDR1 and CDR2 (germline): WSHSY, SAAADI. The ends lost 6 bases at V and 0 bases at J; junction bases unmatched: 3. The CDR3 covers 14 residues. The CDR3 loop reads CASRARGLNTEAFF. The CDR3 DNA is TGCGCCAGCAGAGCCAGGGGGCTGAACACTGAAGCTTTCTTT.

V is TRBV15 and J is TRBJ1-5; 8 bases are shared with TRBD1. After removal of 5 bases from V and 7 bases from J, the junction contained 7 bases not matched to a gene. The germline V gene encodes CDR1 LNHNV and CDR2 YYDKDF (reference sequence). The CDR3 spans 14 residues. CDR3 amino acids: CATSGRGLRQPQHF. In DNA, the CDR3 is TGTGCCACCAGCGGCAGGGGGCTACGGCAGCCCCAGCATTTT.

This clonotype was seen a handful of times. The chain has TRBV9 and TRBJ1-6, with D perhaps matching TRBD1 (6 bases). The CDR3 consists of 16 residues. The ends were cut back, 4 bases at V and 6 bases at J, with 17 bases in the middle. CDR1 is SGDLS, CDR2 YYNGEE, per germline. The CDR3 bases are TGTGCCAGCAGCTTCTACGACAGGATCGGTAATTCACCCCTCCACTTT. Translated, it gives CASSFYDRIGNSPLHF.

At least ten counts were recorded for this clonotype. J is TRBJ2-7 and V is TRBV11-2, with D uncertain. Germline CDR1 reads SGHAT; CDR2 reads FQNNGV. This CDR3 has 15 residues. V lost 0 bases and J 2 bases, leaving 11 bases between the germline ends. CDR3 in DNA: TGTGCCAGCAGCTTAGATCCAGGCCGTGCCTACGAGCAGTACTTC. It codes for CASSLDPGRAYEQYF.

This clonotype was found many times. The chain has TRBV6-1 and TRBJ2-3; possible D gene TRBD1, 5 bases. The V end lost 7 bases, the J end lost 2 bases, and 10 bases lay between the germline ends. The germline CDR1 and CDR2 sequences are MNHNS and SASEGT. The CDR3 spans 13 residues. The chain's CDR3 is CASTPTDTDTQYF. In DNA, the CDR3 is TGTGCCAGCACCCCGACAGACACAGATACGCAGTATTTT.

There are many counts of this clonotype. V gene TRBV4-2 combines with J gene TRBJ2-3; 11 bases line up with TRBD2. V trimming: 6 bases; J trimming: 2 bases; junction bases outside the gene matches: 13. Germline V gene data show CDR1 as LGHNA and CDR2 as YNFKEQ. The CDR3 is 18 residues long. CDR3 region: CASSLDYRLAGPTDTQYF. The DNA of the CDR3 is TGTGCCAGCAGTCTTGACTATAGACTAGCGGGACCCACAGATACGCAGTATTTT.

The chain carries TRBV15 and TRBJ1-2; a weak D match, TRBD1 (6 bases). Germline V gene sequence: CDR1 LNHNV, CDR2 YYDKDF (reference sequence). This CDR3 spans 16 amino acids. Trimming cost V 1 base and J 1 base, with 13 bases left between them. CDR3 in amino acids: CATSRATGLVNYGYTF. The CDR3 nucleotides read TGTGCCACCAGCAGAGCGACAGGATTAGTTAACTATGGCTACACCTTC.

As to this clonotype: A much larger clone sits a single nucleotide away, making a read error possible. The rearrangement links TRBV5-1 to TRBJ1-1; D may be TRBD1 (6 bases). Germline assignment: CDR1 SGHRS and CDR2 YFSETQ. The CDR3 extends over 16 amino acids. CDR3 DNA sequence: TGCGCCAGCAGCCCCTTACTTGGGGGCGGGGGCACTGGAGCTTTCTTT. It yields the protein CASSPLLGGGGTGAFF.

As concerns this clonotype: The CDR3 does not close with the conserved phenylalanine or tryptophan, likely indicating a read error. The DNA is omitted, as the CDR3 cannot be located on it reliably, and the CDR3 follows TCRdb's listing. The chain employs TRBV24-1 and TRBJ2-2; TRBD1 reflects the table's D call only, with no check against the DNA. The CDR3 comprises 16 residues, both ends counted. In germline, CDR1 is KGHDR, CDR2 SFDVKD. The CDR3 loop is CATSDSGQGYTGELFS.

The chain recombines TRBV24-1 with TRBJ1-2; D remains ambiguous. Germline V CDR1 and CDR2: KGHDR, SFDVKD. V lost 4 bases and J 4 bases, leaving 15 bases between the germline ends. The length of the CDR3 is 15 residues. DNA of the CDR3: TGTGCCACCAGTGACTCGAGGACCTTAAGCTATGGCTACACCTTC. Translating it yields CATSDSRTLSYGYTF.

This clonotype has ten or more counts. The chain uses TRBV19 and TRBJ1-3; D is ambiguous. Trimming removed 6 bases from V and 2 bases from J, with 11 bases in between. Germline values: CDR1 LNHDA, CDR2 SQIVND (reference sequence). This CDR3 has 14 residues. Here the CDR3 DNA reads TGTGCCAGTAGGAACGAGTTGACTGGAAACACCATATATTTT. It specifies CASRNELTGNTIYF.

The chain is built from TRBV7-8 and TRBJ1-5, with D hard to call. The CDR3 has 14 residues. CDR1 and CDR2 from the germline V gene are SGHVS and FQNEAQ. The V and J ends lost 1 base and 4 bases respectively, with 8 bases between them. CDR3 in amino acids: CASSLVEGNQPQHF. CDR3 sequence (DNA): TGTGCCAGCAGCTTAGTAGAGGGAAATCAGCCCCAGCATTTT.

This clonotype was observed many times. V and J are TRBV5-1 and TRBJ2-3, with no clear D. Germline V gene lookup returns CDR1 SGHRS and CDR2 YFSETQ. CDR3 length: 15 amino acids. V lost 4 bases and J lost 2, with 14 bases in between. CDR3 bases: TGCGCCAGCAGCAAACCTCTAGGGAACACAGATACGCAGTATTTT. Translating gives CASSKPLGNTDTQYF.

CDR3 in amino acids: CASSLGITGELFF. CDR3 nucleotide sequence: TGTGCCAGCAGCTTGGGAATTACCGGGGAGCTGTTTTTT. The V and J genes are TRBV7-3 and TRBJ2-2, with no clear D. This CDR3 comprises 13 residues. Trimming removed 3 bases from V and 5 bases from J, with 7 bases in between. From germline, CDR1 is SGHTA and CDR2 FQGTGA.

This clonotype was counted ten times or more. The rearrangement joins TRBV3-1 to TRBJ1-2, with 11 positions matching TRBD1. Trimming took 1 base from V and 6 from J; bases not matched to a gene: 7. Germline V CDR1 and CDR2: LGHDT, YNNKEL (reference sequence). There are 16 residues in the CDR3. This CDR3 reads CASSQVGTGGQDGYTF. The CDR3 DNA reads as TGTGCCAGCAGCCAAGTGGGGACAGGGGGTCAGGATGGCTACACCTTC.

The V and J genes are TRBV30 and TRBJ2-6, with TRBD1 matching 7 bases. V was pared by 0 bases and J by 0 bases, with 14 bases of the junction left unmatched. Germline CDR1 is GTSNPN and CDR2 is SVGIG (reference sequence). The CDR3 runs to 20 residues. The CDR3 nucleotides read TGTGCCTGGAGTGTACTCCGGACAGGCCTGTCATACTCTGGGGCCAACGTCCTGACTTTC. It codes for CAWSVLRTGLSYSGANVLTF.

The chain joins TRBV19 to TRBJ2-5; TRBD1 might be the D (6 bases). The CDR3 is 15 amino acids. The germline V gene encodes CDR1 LNHDA and CDR2 SQIVND (reference sequence). Trimming took 1 base from V and 5 from J, leaving 14 bases between them. CDR3 DNA: TGTGCCAGTAGTATAGCCCGGGACCAGGGGGAGACCCAGTACTTC. It is translated as CASSIARDQGETQYF. The full variable domain, in which reference TRBV19 and TRBJ2-5 provide the parts outside the CDR3, is DGGITQSPKYLFRKEGQNVTLSCEQNLNHDAMYWYRQDPGQGLRLIYYSQIVNDFQKGDIAEGYSVSREKKESFPLTVTSAQKNPTAFYLCASSIARDQGETQYFGPGTRLLVL.

Ten or more counts support this clonotype. This rearrangement joins TRBV2 to TRBJ1-5, with D possibly being TRBD1 (6 bases). Germline CDR1 reads SNHLY; CDR2 reads FYNNEI. Trimming stripped 7 bases from V and 5 bases from J, with 15 bases between. This CDR3 has 14 residues. The CDR3 DNA is TGTGCCAGCAAGCAGGGGATGTTCGATCAGCCCCAGCATTTT. Translating it yields CASKQGMFDQPQHF.

V is TRBV11-1 and J is TRBJ1-5; D unclear. Per germline, CDR1 SGHAT and CDR2 FQDESV (reference sequence). V lost 2 bases to trimming and J lost 2 bases, with 13 bases between them. The CDR3 is 16 amino acids. The DNA of the CDR3 is TGTGCCAGCAGCTTATCACAAGTGAATGGCAATCAGCCCCAGCATTTT. Its translation is CASSLSQVNGNQPQHF.

This CDR3 is CASSESTAKGTYEQYF. The CDR3 nucleotides read TGCGCCAGCAGTGAGTCGACGGCTAAGGGGACCTACGAGCAGTACTTC. The chain is built from TRBV10-2 and TRBJ2-7, with a weak D call TRBD1 (5 bases). The CDR3 contains 16 residues. The germline V gene has CDR1 WSHSY and CDR2 SAAADI. Between the trimmed V and J ends, which lost 0 bases and 2 bases, there was a span of 14 bases.

The chain uses TRBV28 and TRBJ1-2, with TRBD1 matching over 10 bases. The ends lost 10 bases at V and 5 bases at J; junction bases unmatched: 10. The CDR3 totals 14 residues. Germline V gene data show CDR1 as MDHEN and CDR2 as SYDVKM. In DNA, the CDR3 is TGTGCCAACACATTAACGGGACAGGGGTATGGCTACACCTTC. This translates into CANTLTGQGYGYTF.